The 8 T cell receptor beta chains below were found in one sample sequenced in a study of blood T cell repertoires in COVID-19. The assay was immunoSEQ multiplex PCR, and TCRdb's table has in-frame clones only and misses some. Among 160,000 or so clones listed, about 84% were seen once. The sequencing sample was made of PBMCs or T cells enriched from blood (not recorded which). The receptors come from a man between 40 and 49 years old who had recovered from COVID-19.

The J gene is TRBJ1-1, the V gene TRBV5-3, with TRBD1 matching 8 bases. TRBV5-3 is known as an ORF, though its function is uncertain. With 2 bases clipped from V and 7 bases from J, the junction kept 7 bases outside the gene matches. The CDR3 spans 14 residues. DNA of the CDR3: TGTGCCAGAAGCTTTGACAGGGGAATATATGAAGCTTTCTTT. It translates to CARSFDRGIYEAFF.

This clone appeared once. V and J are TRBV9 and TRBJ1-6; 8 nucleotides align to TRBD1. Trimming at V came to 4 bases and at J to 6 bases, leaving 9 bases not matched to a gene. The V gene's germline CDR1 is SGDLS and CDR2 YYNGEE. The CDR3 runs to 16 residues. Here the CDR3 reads CASSLSGTGSNSPLHF. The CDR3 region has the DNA TGTGCCAGCAGCCTCTCCGGGACAGGATCTAATTCACCCCTCCACTTT. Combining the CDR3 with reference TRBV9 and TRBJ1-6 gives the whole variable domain DSGVTQTPKHLITATGQRVTLRCSPRSGDLSVYWYQQSLDQGLQFLIQYYNGEERAKGNILERFSAQQFPDLHSELNLSSLELGDSALYFCASSLSGTGSNSPLHFGNGTRLTVT.

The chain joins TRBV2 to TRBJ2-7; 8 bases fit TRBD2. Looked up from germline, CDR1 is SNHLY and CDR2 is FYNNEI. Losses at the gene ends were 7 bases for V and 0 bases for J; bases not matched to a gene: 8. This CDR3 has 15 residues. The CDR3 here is CASTPGLGSSYEQYV. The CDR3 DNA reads TGTGCCAGCACCCCGGGACTAGGGAGCTCCTACGAGCAGTACGTC.

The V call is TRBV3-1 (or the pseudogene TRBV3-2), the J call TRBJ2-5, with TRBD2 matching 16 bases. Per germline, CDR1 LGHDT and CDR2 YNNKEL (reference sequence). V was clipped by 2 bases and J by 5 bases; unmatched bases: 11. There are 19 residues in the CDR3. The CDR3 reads CASSQSLGLAGGPGETQYF. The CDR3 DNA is TGTGCCAGCAGCCAATCCCTGGGACTAGCGGGGGGGCCAGGGGAGACCCAGTACTTC.

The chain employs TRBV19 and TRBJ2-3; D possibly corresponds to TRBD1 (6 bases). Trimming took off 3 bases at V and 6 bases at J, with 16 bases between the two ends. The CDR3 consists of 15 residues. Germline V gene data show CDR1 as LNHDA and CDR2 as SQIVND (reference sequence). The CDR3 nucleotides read TGTGCCAGTAGTATTCAGGGAATGAGGGGGGATACGCAGTATTTT. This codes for CASSIQGMRGDTQYF.

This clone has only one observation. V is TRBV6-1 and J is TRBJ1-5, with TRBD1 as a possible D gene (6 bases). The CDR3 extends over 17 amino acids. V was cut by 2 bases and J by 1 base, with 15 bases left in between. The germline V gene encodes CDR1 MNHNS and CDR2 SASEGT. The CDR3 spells CASSERTASESNQPQHF. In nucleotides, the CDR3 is TGTGCCAGCAGTGAACGGACAGCCTCAGAGAGCAATCAGCCCCAGCATTTT.

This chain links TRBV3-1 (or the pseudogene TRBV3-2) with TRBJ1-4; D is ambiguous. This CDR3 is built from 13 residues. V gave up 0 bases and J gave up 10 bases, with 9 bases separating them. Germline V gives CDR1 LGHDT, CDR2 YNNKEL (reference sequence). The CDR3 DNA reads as TGTGCCAGCAGCCAAGATCAGCGAGGAAAACTGTTTTTT. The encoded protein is CASSQDQRGKLFF.

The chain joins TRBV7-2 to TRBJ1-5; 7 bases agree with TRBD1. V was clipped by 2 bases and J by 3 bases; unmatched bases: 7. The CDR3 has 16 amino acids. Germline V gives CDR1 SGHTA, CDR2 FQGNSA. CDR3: CASSLQGGTLNQPQHF. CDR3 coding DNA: TGTGCCAGCAGCTTACAGGGGGGAACACTCAATCAGCCCCAGCATTTT.